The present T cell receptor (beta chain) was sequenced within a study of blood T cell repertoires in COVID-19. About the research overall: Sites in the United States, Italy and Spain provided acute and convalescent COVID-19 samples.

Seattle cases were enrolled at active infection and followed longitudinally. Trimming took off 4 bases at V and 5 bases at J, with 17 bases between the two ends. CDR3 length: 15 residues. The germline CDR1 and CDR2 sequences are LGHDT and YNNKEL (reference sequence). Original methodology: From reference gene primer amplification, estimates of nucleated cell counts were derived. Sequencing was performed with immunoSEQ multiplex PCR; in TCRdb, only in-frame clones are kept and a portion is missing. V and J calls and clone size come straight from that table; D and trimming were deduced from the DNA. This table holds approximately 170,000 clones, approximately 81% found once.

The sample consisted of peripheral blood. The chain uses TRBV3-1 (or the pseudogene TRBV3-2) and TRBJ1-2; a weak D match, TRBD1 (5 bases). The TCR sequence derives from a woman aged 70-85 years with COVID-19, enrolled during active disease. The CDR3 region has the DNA TGTGCCAGCAGCCCGGACGGGGGTGATAAATATGGCTACACCTTC. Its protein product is CASSPDGGDKYGYTF.